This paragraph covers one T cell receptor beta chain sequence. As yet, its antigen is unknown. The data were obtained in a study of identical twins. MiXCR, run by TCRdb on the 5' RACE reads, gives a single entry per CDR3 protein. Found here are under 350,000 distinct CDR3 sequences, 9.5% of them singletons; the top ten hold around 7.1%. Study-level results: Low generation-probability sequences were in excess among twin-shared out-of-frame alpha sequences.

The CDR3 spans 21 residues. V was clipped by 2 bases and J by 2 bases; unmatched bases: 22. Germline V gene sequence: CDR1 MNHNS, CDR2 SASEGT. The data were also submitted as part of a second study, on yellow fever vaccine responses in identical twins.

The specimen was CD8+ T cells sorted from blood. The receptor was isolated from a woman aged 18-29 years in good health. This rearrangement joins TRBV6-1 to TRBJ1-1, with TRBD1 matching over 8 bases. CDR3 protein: CASSERDRNFMMDSRNTEAFF. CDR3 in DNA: TGTGCCAGCAGTGAAAGGGACAGGAATTTTATGATGGATTCACGCAACACTGAAGCTTTCTTT.